Following are 15 T cell receptor beta chains from one sample sequenced in a study of cytomegalovirus exposure and HLA in healthy donors. The PCR was carried out with 60 Vbeta primers and 13 Jbeta primers. Assay: immunoSEQ multiplex PCR; the TCRdb copy retains only in-frame clones and omits some. The top ten clones hold around 3.9% of a sample with about 100,000 clones, 65% of them seen once. Sequenced: PBMCs. The receptors were gathered from a man aged 30 to 39 in good health and CMV-seropositive.

This chain links TRBV7-2 with TRBJ1-6; D might be TRBD1 (5 bases). Trimming cost V 5 bases and J 11 bases, with 16 bases left between them. This CDR3 spans 14 amino acids. Germline CDR1 is SGHTA and CDR2 is FQGNSA. CDR3 DNA: TGTGCCAGCAGCCCTAGGGCAGGGAGGACACCCCTCCACTTT. Its translation is CASSPRAGRTPLHF. Full variable domain (rest looked up from reference TRBV7-2 and TRBJ1-6): GAGVSQSPSNKVTEKGKDVELRCDPISGHTALYWYRQSLGQGLEFLIYFQGNSAPDKSGLPSDRFSAERTGGSVSTLTIQRTQQEDSAVYLCASSPRAGRTPLHFGNGTRLTVT.

This clone appeared a few times. The V call is TRBV7-9, the J call TRBJ1-1; 7 bases line up with TRBD1. The CDR3 is made up of 16 amino acids. Losses at the gene ends were 5 bases for V and 1 base for J; bases not matched to a gene: 10. Germline V gene sequence: CDR1 SEHNR, CDR2 FQNEAQ (reference sequence). CDR3 sequence: CASSTYRGRGNTEAFF. Written as DNA, the CDR3 is TGTGCCAGCAGCACCTACAGGGGACGGGGGAACACTGAAGCTTTCTTT.

This clone was counted between two and nine times. The chain links TRBV5-4 to TRBJ2-5, with TRBD2 matching 7 bases. V lost 4 bases and J lost 5; bases outside the gene matches: 8. The germline gives CDR1 SGHNT, CDR2 YYREEE (reference sequence). CDR3 length: 14 amino acids. CDR3 nucleotides: TGTGCCAGCAGCCCGGGAGGAAGCGAGGAGACCCAGTACTTC. Protein: CASSPGGSEETQYF.

The genes are TRBV5-1 and TRBJ1-3; D gene ambiguous. The CDR3 runs 15 residues. Germline values: CDR1 SGHRS, CDR2 YFSETQ. Trimming shortened V by 2 bases and J by 0 bases, and 9 bases separated the two germline ends. The CDR3 protein is CASSLEGSSGNTIYF. As DNA, the CDR3 is TGCGCCAGCAGCTTAGAGGGAAGCTCTGGAAACACCATATATTTT.

This clone showed up just once. The rearrangement joins TRBV6-1 to TRBJ1-2, with TRBD1 matching over 8 bases. The CDR3 has 14 amino acids. V was clipped by 7 bases and J by 8 bases; unmatched bases: 12. Germline V gives CDR1 MNHNS, CDR2 SASEGT. CDR3 sequence (DNA): TGTGCCAGCACCCCTCGGACAGGGAACGGCGGCTACACCTTC. This translates into CASTPRTGNGGYTF.

The V gene is TRBV7-9, the J gene TRBJ1-6, with 7 bases identical to TRBD1. Germline values: CDR1 SEHNR, CDR2 FQNEAQ (reference sequence). Losses at the gene ends were 1 base for V and 8 bases for J; bases not matched to a gene: 5. This CDR3 is 15 amino acids long. The CDR3 sequence is CASSLEGTAYSPLHF. The CDR3 DNA follows: TGTGCCAGCAGCTTAGAGGGGACAGCTTATTCACCCCTCCACTTT.

This chain uses TRBV14 with TRBJ1-1, with D uncertain. The ends were cut back, 0 bases at V and 4 bases at J, with 15 bases in the middle. This CDR3 is 16 amino acids long. CDR1 SGHDN and CDR2 FVKESK come from the germline V gene. This chain's CDR3 is CASSQEGEGVSTEAFF. CDR3 bases: TGTGCCAGCAGCCAAGAGGGTGAGGGCGTGAGCACTGAAGCTTTCTTT.

V and J are TRBV4-1 and TRBJ1-5, with 7 bases that match TRBD1. This CDR3 comprises 17 residues. Germline lookup yields CDR1 MGHRA and CDR2 YSYEKL. The trim removed 1 base at V and 7 bases at J, leaving 13 bases unmatched. The CDR3 sequence: CASSQVRARGSGQPQHF. The CDR3 DNA reads TGCGCCAGCAGCCAAGTTCGCGCCAGGGGGTCGGGGCAGCCCCAGCATTTT.

This clone was recorded a few times. This sequence joins TRBV10-3 and TRBJ2-2, with D maybe TRBD1 (5 bases). The CDR3 loop spans 16 amino acids. V lost 0 bases and J lost 4, with 12 bases in between. Germline loops: CDR1 ENHRY, CDR2 SYGVKD. CDR3 DNA sequence: TGTGCCATCAGTGAGTCTTCCAGGGCGAGCACCGGGGAGCTGTTTTTT. Amino acid sequence: CAISESSRASTGELFF.

The chain carries TRBV6-6 and TRBJ1-6; no definite D call. V lost 6 bases, J lost 9 bases, and 18 bases lay in between. Per germline, CDR1 MNHNY and CDR2 SVGAGI (reference sequence). This CDR3 is 15 amino acids long. CDR3 loop: CASRLNTDLISPLHF. The CDR3 DNA sequence: TGTGCCAGCAGGTTAAACACAGACCTAATTTCACCCCTCCACTTT.

The V call is TRBV7-6, the J call TRBJ2-2, with TRBD2 matching over 10 bases. Germline V gene sequence: CDR1 SGHVS, CDR2 FNYEAQ. The CDR3 covers 16 residues. V dropped 5 bases and J dropped 1; count of bases not matched to a gene: 4. The CDR3 here is CASSGGLALNTGELFF. The CDR3 coding sequence is TGTGCCAGCAGCGGGGGACTAGCGCTGAACACCGGGGAGCTGTTTTTT.

This clone has just one count. V gene TRBV28 combines with J gene TRBJ2-1; 9 bases line up with TRBD2. The CDR3 covers 18 residues. Germline CDR1 MDHEN, CDR2 SYDVKM. The J segment lost 0 bases and the V segment lost 2 bases, leaving 8 bases of the junction unmatched. This CDR3 is CASSLKRGDLSSYNEQFF. DNA for the CDR3: TGTGCCAGCAGTTTAAAGCGGGGGGACCTGAGCTCCTACAATGAGCAGTTCTTC.

The chain joins TRBV7-9 to TRBJ1-2, with D unclear. Trimming pared 5 bases from V and 10 bases from J, leaving 14 bases between. Germline CDR1 reads SEHNR; CDR2 reads FQNEAQ (reference sequence). The CDR3 loop spans 12 amino acids. This chain's CDR3 is CASSHDTGDYTF. In nucleotides, the CDR3 is TGTGCCAGCAGCCACGACACGGGAGACTACACCTTC.

The J gene is TRBJ2-7, the V gene TRBV5-1, with 10 bases lining up with TRBD2. V lost 1 base and J lost 0; bases outside the gene matches: 10. Germline lookup yields CDR1 SGHRS and CDR2 YFSETQ. This CDR3 comprises 18 residues. The CDR3 loop is CASSLYGSGGLSSYEQYF. In DNA, the CDR3 is TGCGCCAGCAGCTTGTATGGTAGCGGGGGGTTAAGCTCCTACGAGCAGTACTTC.

The V gene is TRBV10-3, the J gene TRBJ2-2; tentative D call: TRBD1 (6 bases). CDR1 is ENHRY, CDR2 SYGVKD, per germline. V lost 2 bases, J lost 2 bases, and 9 bases lay in between. The CDR3 totals 15 residues. The CDR3 DNA sequence: TGTGCCATCAGTGAGGCAGGGGCAAACACCGGGGAGCTGTTTTTT. This codes for CAISEAGANTGELFF.